The rows below give T cell receptor beta chains drawn from one sample of a study of T cells after yellow fever vaccination. TCRdb fed the 5' RACE reads into MiXCR, producing one record per CDR3 protein. The table lists some 400,000 distinct CDR3 sequences, over 15% of them singletons, with 15% to 20% in the top ten. The sequences come from PBMCs, collected before the yellow fever booster vaccination. The receptors were sampled from a man aged 18 to 35 who received the YFV17D yellow fever vaccine. CDR3s include the opening cysteine and the closing phenylalanine or tryptophan. The order of the fields is CDR3 protein, CDR3 DNA, clone size, D gene, V gene, J gene. The D gene is left open where the match is weak. The size of a clone is reported for some rows only, either as once, few or many, or as a class for expanded clones.

CDR3 protein: CASSLVRAGALPDTQYF
CDR3 DNA: TGTGCCAGCAGCTTAGTGAGGGCAGGGGCTCTCCCAGATACGCAGTATTTT
clone size: few
D gene: NA
V gene: TRBV7-6
J gene: TRBJ2-3

CDR3 protein: CASRRQGAIDALEQFF
CDR3 DNA: TGTGCCAGCAGGCGTCAGGGGGCGATAGATGCTCTTGAGCAGTTCTTC
clone size: few
D gene: TRBD1
V gene: TRBV2
J gene: TRBJ2-1

CDR3 protein: CSVPPPGLNIQYF
CDR3 DNA: TGCAGTGTCCCGCCCCCGGGACTAAACATTCAGTACTTC
clone size: many
D gene: NA
V gene: TRBV20-1
J gene: TRBJ2-4

CDR3 protein: CASSLVSWEQFF
CDR3 DNA: TGTGCCAGCAGCTTAGTCTCCTGGGAGCAGTTCTTC
clone size: NA
D gene: NA
V gene: TRBV7-2
J gene: TRBJ2-1

CDR3 protein: CASSRGGHQETQYF
CDR3 DNA: TGCGCCAGCAGTCGCGGGGGCCACCAAGAGACCCAGTACTTC
clone size: NA
D gene: NA
V gene: TRBV4-3
J gene: TRBJ2-5

CDR3 protein: CASTPGLAGKETQYF
CDR3 DNA: TGTGCCAGCACCCCGGGACTAGCGGGGAAGGAGACCCAGTACTTC
clone size: few
D gene: TRBD2
V gene: TRBV9
J gene: TRBJ2-5

CDR3 protein: CASSFQGNQPQHF
CDR3 DNA: TGTGCCAGCAGTTTCCAGGGAAATCAGCCCCAGCATTTT
clone size: few
D gene: NA
V gene: TRBV6-5
J gene: TRBJ1-5

CDR3 protein: CSAKGQGGNNEQFF
CDR3 DNA: TGCAGTGCGAAAGGACAGGGAGGCAACAATGAGCAGTTCTTC
clone size: few
D gene: TRBD1
V gene: TRBV20-1
J gene: TRBJ2-1

CDR3 protein: CASSYRGFYNEQFF
CDR3 DNA: TGTGCCAGCAGTTACAGGGGATTCTACAATGAGCAGTTCTTC
clone size: few
D gene: NA
V gene: TRBV6-2/TRBV6-3
J gene: TRBJ2-1

CDR3 protein: CASRQSTGELFF
CDR3 DNA: TGCGCCAGCAGACAGTCCACCGGGGAGCTGTTTTTT
clone size: few
D gene: NA
V gene: TRBV5-1
J gene: TRBJ2-2

CDR3 protein: CASSYSSRGRFYGYTF
CDR3 DNA: TGTGCCAGCAGTTACTCGTCTCGGGGGCGGTTCTATGGCTACACCTTC
clone size: NA
D gene: NA
V gene: TRBV6-5
J gene: TRBJ1-2

CDR3 protein: CASSEGRYEQYF
CDR3 DNA: TGTGCCAGCAGTGAAGGGCGGTACGAGCAGTACTTC
clone size: NA
D gene: NA
V gene: TRBV2
J gene: TRBJ2-7

CDR3 protein: CAGSPGSNQPQHF
CDR3 DNA: TGTGCCGGGTCCCCGGGGAGCAATCAGCCCCAGCATTTT
clone size: NA
D gene: NA
V gene: TRBV12-3/TRBV12-4
J gene: TRBJ1-5

CDR3 protein: CASEGGGNQPQHF
CDR3 DNA: TGTGCCAGCGAGGGGGGCGGCAATCAGCCCCAGCATTTT
clone size: few
D gene: NA
V gene: TRBV25-1
J gene: TRBJ1-5

CDR3 protein: CASSQTGPRTQYF
CDR3 DNA: TGTGCCAGCAGCCAGACAGGGCCAAGGACCCAGTACTTC
clone size: few
D gene: TRBD1
V gene: TRBV7-2
J gene: TRBJ2-5

CDR3 protein: CSARGLLATYNEQFF
CDR3 DNA: TGCAGTGCTAGAGGTTTACTAGCGACTTACAATGAGCAGTTCTTC
clone size: NA
D gene: TRBD2
V gene: TRBV20-1
J gene: TRBJ2-1

CDR3 protein: CASSLSAGPQETQYF
CDR3 DNA: TGTGCCAGCAGCTTAAGTGCGGGGCCCCAAGAGACCCAGTACTTC
clone size: NA
D gene: NA
V gene: TRBV7-2
J gene: TRBJ2-5

CDR3 protein: CAICHSGPSTDTQYF
CDR3 DNA: TGTGCCATCTGCCATAGCGGGCCAAGCACAGATACGCAGTATTTT
clone size: few
D gene: TRBD2
V gene: TRBV10-3
J gene: TRBJ2-3

CDR3 protein: CASSPPPGGAYYGYTF
CDR3 DNA: TGTGCCAGCAGCCCTCCCCCAGGGGGCGCTTACTATGGCTACACCTTC
clone size: few
D gene: TRBD1
V gene: TRBV7-9
J gene: TRBJ1-2

CDR3 protein: CSVRGGRLNTEAFF
CDR3 DNA: TGCAGCGTTCGTGGGGGACGACTGAACACTGAAGCTTTCTTT
clone size: few
D gene: NA
V gene: TRBV29-1
J gene: TRBJ1-1

CDR3 protein: CASSLAWQGYEQYF
CDR3 DNA: TGTGCCAGCAGCTTAGCCTGGCAGGGATACGAGCAGTACTTC
clone size: NA
D gene: NA
V gene: TRBV7-6
J gene: TRBJ2-7

CDR3 protein: CASSRDGTEAFF
CDR3 DNA: TGTGCCAGCAGTCGTGATGGCACTGAAGCTTTCTTT
clone size: few
D gene: NA
V gene: TRBV5-5
J gene: TRBJ1-1

CDR3 protein: CASSRHYSNQPQHF
CDR3 DNA: TGTGCCAGCAGTCGACATTATAGCAATCAGCCCCAGCATTTT
clone size: few
D gene: NA
V gene: TRBV2
J gene: TRBJ1-5

CDR3 protein: CASRPPGQLYGYTF
CDR3 DNA: TGTGCCAGCAGGCCTCCGGGACAACTCTATGGCTACACCTTC
clone size: few
D gene: NA
V gene: TRBV12-3/TRBV12-4
J gene: TRBJ1-2